The 9 T cell receptor beta chains below come from one sample, sequenced in a study of blood T cell repertoires in COVID-19. TCRdb's table, derived via immunoSEQ multiplex PCR, lists solely in-frame clones and lacks some. Among 70,000 to 90,000 clones listed, roughly 77% were seen once. The sequenced sample consisted of peripheral blood. These receptors came from a human donor in a cohort sampled during active COVID-19.

This clone was recorded a few times. The chain couples TRBV7-2 to TRBJ2-4, with a tentative D call TRBD1 (9 bases). Trimming removed 5 bases at V and 9 bases at J, with 23 bases between. CDR3 size: 16 residues. The germline CDR1 and CDR2 sequences are SGHTA and FQGNSA. For the CDR3, the DNA is TGTGCCAGCAGCGACAGGGGGTTAAGCGGGAGTCGCATTCAGTACTTC. Protein sequence: CASSDRGLSGSRIQYF.

The V and J genes are TRBV5-4 and TRBJ2-3; no firm D call. The CDR3 is 13 residues long. Germline-derived CDR1 and CDR2 are SGHNT and YYREEE (reference sequence). Trimming cost V 3 bases and J 5 bases, with 10 bases left between them. The DNA of the CDR3 is TGTGCCAGCAGCTCCTTTCCCGGAGATACGCAGTATTTT. Translating it yields CASSSFPGDTQYF.

There are a few counts of this clone. The chain employs TRBV4-2 and TRBJ1-1; tentatively, D is TRBD1 (6 bases). V lost 5 bases and J 6 bases, leaving 25 bases between the germline ends. Per germline, CDR1 LGHNA and CDR2 YNFKEQ. The CDR3 is made up of 17 amino acids. The CDR3 DNA sequence: TGTGCCAGCAGCGAACAAGGGGGGGATCCCTCGGGGTCTGAAGCTTTCTTT. Encoded protein: CASSEQGGDPSGSEAFF.

This clone was detected a few times. J is TRBJ1-4 and V is TRBV5-4, with 7 bases lining up with TRBD1. The V gene's germline CDR1 is SGHNT and CDR2 YYREEE (reference sequence). This CDR3 is built from 14 residues. V trimming: 1 base; J trimming: 5 bases; junction bases outside the gene matches: 2. The CDR3 spells CASSLNRGNEKLFF. CDR3 DNA sequence: TGTGCCAGCAGCTTGAACAGGGGAAATGAAAAACTGTTTTTT.

The chain has TRBV10-3 and TRBJ2-5; 11 positions match TRBD1. Germline values: CDR1 ENHRY, CDR2 SYGVKD. Trimming at V came to 3 bases and at J to 0 bases, leaving 3 bases not matched to a gene. CDR3 size: 16 residues. CDR3 DNA: TGTGCCATCAGTGACAGGGACAGGGGGAACCAAGAGACCCAGTACTTC. Translated: CAISDRDRGNQETQYF.

The chain links TRBV7-8 to TRBJ2-1; 8 positions match TRBD1. The CDR3 runs to 15 residues. Germline lookup yields CDR1 SGHVS and CDR2 FQNEAQ. With V trimmed by 5 bases and J by 4 bases, 7 bases remained unmatched. The CDR3 region has the DNA TGTGCCAGCAGCCGGCAGGGGGCGCCTTACAATGAGCAGTTCTTC. Protein sequence: CASSRQGAPYNEQFF.

The chain links TRBV27 to TRBJ2-7; D not resolved. V was clipped by 1 base and J by 3 bases, with 7 bases between them. This CDR3 comprises 13 residues. Germline values: CDR1 MNHEY, CDR2 SMNVEV (reference sequence). CDR3 coding DNA: TGTGCCAGCAGTTTATTTCCCGGCTACGAGCAGTACTTC. Protein product: CASSLFPGYEQYF.

This clone was detected once. This chain joins TRBV19 and TRBJ1-2; no reliable D call. Trimming removed 3 bases from V and 7 bases from J, with 9 bases in between. CDR3 length: 12 residues. Germline CDR1 is LNHDA and CDR2 is SQIVND (reference sequence). Written as DNA, the CDR3 is TGTGCCAGTAGTATCCGGGGTGGTGGCTACACCTTC. It is translated as CASSIRGGGYTF. The whole variable domain, remainder taken from reference TRBV19 and TRBJ1-2, is DGGITQSPKYLFRKEGQNVTLSCEQNLNHDAMYWYRQDPGQGLRLIYYSQIVNDFQKGDIAEGYSVSREKKESFPLTVTSAQKNPTAFYLCASSIRGGGYTFGSGTRLTVV.

V is TRBV28 and J is TRBJ2-7; D ambiguous. V was cut by 3 bases and J by 5 bases, with 17 bases left in between. The CDR3 is 15 amino acids. Germline CDR1 and CDR2: MDHEN and SYDVKM. CDR3 DNA sequence: TGTGCCAGCAGTTTTGGTACAGTGGGCTGGAACGAGCAGTACTTC. Translated: CASSFGTVGWNEQYF.